One T cell receptor beta chain is described in this entry. It has no known antigen specificity. Nothing much larger sits one base from this clone, and base qualities are not available. Whole blood was collected in K2EDTA tubes by collaborating institutions according to the institutions' own protocols. For TCRbeta analysis, collaborators shipped samples as frozen whole blood, isolated PBMCs, or DNA extracted from either of those sample types. These data come from a study of blood T cell repertoires in COVID-19 (TCRdb year 2020). Context from the whole study: Samples from collaborators originated in the United States, Italy and Spain and spanned both the acute and convalescent phases of COVID-19. The dataset comprised deeply sampled blood TCRbeta repertoires from subjects exposed to, actively infected with, or recovered from COVID-19. The prospective study material was composed of cDNA or gDNA derived from T cells, B-cell-depleted T cells, or PBMCs. The repertoires were made available in a free public database intended to serve as a resource for research on the immune response to SARS-CoV-2. The samples were drawn from the first 160 participants of the ongoing ImmuneRACE study and from 1,254 subjects provided by 6 global collaborators. The sample metadata nearly always contained a de-identified subject ID, COVID-19 status, age in years and sex. Where HLA class I and class II types were available, the types were taken from metadata supplied by the sample provider, not from assay-based typing. Study-level results and caveats: How much clinical and demographic metadata was included differed by source and by participant, and the metadata was provided uncurated.

TCRbeta CDR3 regions were amplified from genomic DNA by means of the immunoSEQ Assay, a bias-controlled multiplex PCR. As for the original processing: Within the assay, amplification of reference gene primers was used to estimate how many nucleated cells each sample contained. To quantify the absolute abundance of each unique TCRbeta CDR3 rearrangement, sequence reads were collapsed and filtered. For each sample, productive Simpson clonality was calculated by taking the square root of Simpson's diversity index across productive rearrangements. TCRdb stores this immuneACCESS table with in-frame sequences only. Part of the clones is absent; in the studies checked, under half of the shortfall reflects unresolved V genes, and no reason is known for the rest. V, J and clone size derive from that table, while D and trimming were established from the DNA sequence. This sample is represented by roughly 270,000 clones; roughly 88% of them were singletons. Roughly 9.1% of the sample comes from the top ten.

At the junction V is shortened by 4 bases and J by 2 bases, with 9 bases in between. CDR1 SGHRS and CDR2 YFSETQ are derived from the germline V gene. There are 14 amino acids in the CDR3, from cysteine to phenylalanine inclusive. Kept here is only the CDR3 DNA, which spans 42 bases and is read in frame from base 1. Sequencing input: peripheral blood. The receptor chain draws on TRBV5-1 and TRBJ2-2; possibly the D gene is TRBD2, per 5 matching bases. The clonotype was recovered from a man between 18 and 29 years old with active or convalescent COVID-19. CDR3 loop: CASSPGLNTGELFF. The DNA reads TGCGCCAGCAGCCCCGGACTCAACACCGGGGAGCTGTTTTTT.